Given below is one T cell receptor beta chain in context. The antigen is undetermined. The data derive from a study of blood T cells in healthy people across ages. Study results and caveats: Among long-lived donors, naive CD4+ cells were more numerous and diversity higher than in aged donors.

Next came a second PCR, run for about 7 to 12 cycles, which used a sample-barcoded 5' primer along with a J-beta primer mix. TCRdb re-called the 5' RACE reads with MiXCR, one entry per CDR3 protein. The data show roughly 1.5 million distinct CDR3 sequences, with 42% seen just once and around 4% held by the top ten. The sequence was obtained from a young woman in good health. The sample taken for sequencing was blood.

This chain's CDR3 is CASSHDRRTYEQYF. Here the CDR3 DNA reads TGTGCCAGCAGCCATGACAGGAGGACCTACGAGCAGTACTTC. The chain combines TRBV7-2 with TRBJ2-7; D is possibly TRBD1 (6 bases). Trimming left V 5 bases short and J 2 bases short, with 13 bases between. The germline V gene has CDR1 SGHTA and CDR2 FQGNSA. The CDR3 contains 14 residues.